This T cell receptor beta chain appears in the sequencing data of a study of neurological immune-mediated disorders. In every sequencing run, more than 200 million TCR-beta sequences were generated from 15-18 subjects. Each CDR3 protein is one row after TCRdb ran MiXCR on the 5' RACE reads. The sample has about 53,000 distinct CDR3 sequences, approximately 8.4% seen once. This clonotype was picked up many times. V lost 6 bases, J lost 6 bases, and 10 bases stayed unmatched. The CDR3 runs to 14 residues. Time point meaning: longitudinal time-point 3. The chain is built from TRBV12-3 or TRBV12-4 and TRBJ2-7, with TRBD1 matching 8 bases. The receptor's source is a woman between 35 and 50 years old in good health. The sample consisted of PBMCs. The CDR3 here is CASSPRQGRFEQYF. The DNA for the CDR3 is TGTGCCAGCAGCCCCCGACAGGGGCGTTTCGAGCAGTACTTC.